This TCR beta chain came from a study of T-cell memory formation after mild COVID-19. Study details: Largely donor-specific TCR clusters were found.

The study's findings and limits: Contracting clones from day 15 to 85 had balanced CD4/CD8; later expanders favoured CD4+. Researchers report contracting CD4+ clones mostly in CM and EM, with CD8+ clones in EMRA.

This clonotype appeared many times. Antigen: not known. Per the germline V gene, CDR1 is LGHDT and CDR2 is YNNKEL (reference sequence). Losses at the gene ends were 4 bases for V and 6 bases for J; bases not matched to a gene: 8. The CDR3 is 15 residues long. Each CDR3 protein gets one entry after TCRdb re-called the 5' RACE reads with MiXCR. The table lists 25,000 to 30,000 distinct CDR3 sequences, around 16% of them singletons. The clonotype comes from an adult who had mild COVID-19 (a few samples of this study predate the infection). Cell type and time point are not known. V gene TRBV3-1 combines with J gene TRBJ2-2, with 7 bases that match TRBD1. Source material: PBMCs or a T cell subset sorted from them (not recorded which). CDR3 amino acids: CASSRRETGSGELFF. Written as DNA, the CDR3 is TGTGCCAGCAGCCGAAGGGAGACAGGGTCCGGGGAGCTGTTTTTT. The variable domain in full, with the rest retrieved from reference TRBV3-1 and TRBJ2-2, is DTAVSQTPKYLVTQMGNDKSIKCEQNLGHDTMYWYKQDSKKFLKIMFSYNNKELIINETVPNRFSPKSPDKAHLNLHINSLELGDSAVYFCASSRRETGSGELFFGEGSRLTVL.